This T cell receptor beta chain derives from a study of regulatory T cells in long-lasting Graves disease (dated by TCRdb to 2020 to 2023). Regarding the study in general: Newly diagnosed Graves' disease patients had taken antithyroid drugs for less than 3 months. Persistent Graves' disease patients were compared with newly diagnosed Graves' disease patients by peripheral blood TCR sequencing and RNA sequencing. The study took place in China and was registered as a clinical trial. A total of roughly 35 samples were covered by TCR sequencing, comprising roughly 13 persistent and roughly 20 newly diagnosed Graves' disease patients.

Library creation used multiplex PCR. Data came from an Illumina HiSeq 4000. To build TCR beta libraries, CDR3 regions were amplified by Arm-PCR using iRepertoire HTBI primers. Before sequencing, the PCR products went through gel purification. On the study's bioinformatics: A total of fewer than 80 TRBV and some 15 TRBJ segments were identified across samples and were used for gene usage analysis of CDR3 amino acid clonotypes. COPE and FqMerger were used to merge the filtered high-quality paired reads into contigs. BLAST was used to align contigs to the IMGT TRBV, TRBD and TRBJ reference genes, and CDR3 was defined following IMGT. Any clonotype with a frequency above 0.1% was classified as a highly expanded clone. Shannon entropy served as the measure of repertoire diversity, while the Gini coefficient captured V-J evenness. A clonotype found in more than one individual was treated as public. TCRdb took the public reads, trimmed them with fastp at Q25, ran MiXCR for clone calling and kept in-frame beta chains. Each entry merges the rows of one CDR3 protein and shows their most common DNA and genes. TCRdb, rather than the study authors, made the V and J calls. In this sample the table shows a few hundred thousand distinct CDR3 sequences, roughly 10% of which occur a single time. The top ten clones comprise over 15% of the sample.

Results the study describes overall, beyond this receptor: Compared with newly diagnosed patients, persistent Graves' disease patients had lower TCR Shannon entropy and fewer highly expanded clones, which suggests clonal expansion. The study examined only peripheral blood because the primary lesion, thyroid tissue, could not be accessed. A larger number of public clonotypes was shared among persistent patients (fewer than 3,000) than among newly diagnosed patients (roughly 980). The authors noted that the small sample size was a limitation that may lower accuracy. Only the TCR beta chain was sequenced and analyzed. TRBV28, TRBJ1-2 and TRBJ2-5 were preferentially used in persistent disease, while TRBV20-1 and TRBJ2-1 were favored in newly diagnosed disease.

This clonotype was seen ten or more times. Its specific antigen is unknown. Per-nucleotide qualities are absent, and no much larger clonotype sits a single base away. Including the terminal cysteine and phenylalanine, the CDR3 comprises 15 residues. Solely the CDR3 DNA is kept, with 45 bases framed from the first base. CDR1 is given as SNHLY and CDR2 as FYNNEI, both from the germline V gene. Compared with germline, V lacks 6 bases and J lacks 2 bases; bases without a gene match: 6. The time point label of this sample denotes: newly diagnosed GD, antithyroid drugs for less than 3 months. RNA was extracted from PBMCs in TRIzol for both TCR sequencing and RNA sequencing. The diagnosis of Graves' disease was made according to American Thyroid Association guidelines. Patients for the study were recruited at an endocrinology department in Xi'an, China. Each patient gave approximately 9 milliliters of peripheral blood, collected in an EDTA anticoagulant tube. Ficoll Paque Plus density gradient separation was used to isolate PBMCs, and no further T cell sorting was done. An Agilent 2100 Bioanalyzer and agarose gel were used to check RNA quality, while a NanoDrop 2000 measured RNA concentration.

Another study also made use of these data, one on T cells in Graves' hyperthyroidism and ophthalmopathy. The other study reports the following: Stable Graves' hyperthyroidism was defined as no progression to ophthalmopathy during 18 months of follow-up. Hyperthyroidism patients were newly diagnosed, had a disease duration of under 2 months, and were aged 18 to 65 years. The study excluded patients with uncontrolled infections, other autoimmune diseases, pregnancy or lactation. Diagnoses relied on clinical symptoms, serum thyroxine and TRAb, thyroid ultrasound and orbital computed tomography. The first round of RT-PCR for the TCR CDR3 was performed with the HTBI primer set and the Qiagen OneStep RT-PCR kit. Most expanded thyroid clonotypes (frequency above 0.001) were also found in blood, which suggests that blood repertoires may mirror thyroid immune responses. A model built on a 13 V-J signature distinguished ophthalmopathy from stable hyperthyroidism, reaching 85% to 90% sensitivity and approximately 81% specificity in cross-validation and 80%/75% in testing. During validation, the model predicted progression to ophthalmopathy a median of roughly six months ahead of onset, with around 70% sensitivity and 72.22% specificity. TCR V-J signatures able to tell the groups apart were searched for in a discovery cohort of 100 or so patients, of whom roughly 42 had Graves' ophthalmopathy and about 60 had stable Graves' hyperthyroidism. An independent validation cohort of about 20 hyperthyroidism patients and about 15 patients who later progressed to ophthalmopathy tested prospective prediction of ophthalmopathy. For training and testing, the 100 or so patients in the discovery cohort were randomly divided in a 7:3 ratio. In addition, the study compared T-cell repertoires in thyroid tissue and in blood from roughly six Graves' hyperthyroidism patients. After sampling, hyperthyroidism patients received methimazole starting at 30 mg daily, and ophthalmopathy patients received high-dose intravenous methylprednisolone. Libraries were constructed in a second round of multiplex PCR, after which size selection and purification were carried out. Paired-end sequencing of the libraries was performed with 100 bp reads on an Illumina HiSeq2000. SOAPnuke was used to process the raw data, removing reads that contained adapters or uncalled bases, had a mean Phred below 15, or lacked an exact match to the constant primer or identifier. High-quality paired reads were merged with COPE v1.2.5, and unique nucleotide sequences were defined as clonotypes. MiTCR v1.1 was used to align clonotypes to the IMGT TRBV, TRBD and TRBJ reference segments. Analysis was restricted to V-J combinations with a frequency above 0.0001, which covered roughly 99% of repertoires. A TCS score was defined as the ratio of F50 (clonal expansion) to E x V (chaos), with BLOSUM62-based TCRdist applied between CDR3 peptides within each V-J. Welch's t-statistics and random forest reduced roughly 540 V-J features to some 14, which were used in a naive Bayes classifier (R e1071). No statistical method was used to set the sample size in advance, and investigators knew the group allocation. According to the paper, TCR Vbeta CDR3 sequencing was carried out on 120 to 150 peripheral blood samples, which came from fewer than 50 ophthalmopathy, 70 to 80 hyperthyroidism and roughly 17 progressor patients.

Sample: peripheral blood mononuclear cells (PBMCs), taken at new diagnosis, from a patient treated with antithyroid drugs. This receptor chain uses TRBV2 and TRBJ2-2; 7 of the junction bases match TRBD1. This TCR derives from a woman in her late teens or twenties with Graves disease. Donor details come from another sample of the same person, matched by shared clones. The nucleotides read TGTGCCAGCAGCACCGGGACAGTAAACACCGGGGAGCTGTTTTTT. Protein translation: CASSTGTVNTGELFF.